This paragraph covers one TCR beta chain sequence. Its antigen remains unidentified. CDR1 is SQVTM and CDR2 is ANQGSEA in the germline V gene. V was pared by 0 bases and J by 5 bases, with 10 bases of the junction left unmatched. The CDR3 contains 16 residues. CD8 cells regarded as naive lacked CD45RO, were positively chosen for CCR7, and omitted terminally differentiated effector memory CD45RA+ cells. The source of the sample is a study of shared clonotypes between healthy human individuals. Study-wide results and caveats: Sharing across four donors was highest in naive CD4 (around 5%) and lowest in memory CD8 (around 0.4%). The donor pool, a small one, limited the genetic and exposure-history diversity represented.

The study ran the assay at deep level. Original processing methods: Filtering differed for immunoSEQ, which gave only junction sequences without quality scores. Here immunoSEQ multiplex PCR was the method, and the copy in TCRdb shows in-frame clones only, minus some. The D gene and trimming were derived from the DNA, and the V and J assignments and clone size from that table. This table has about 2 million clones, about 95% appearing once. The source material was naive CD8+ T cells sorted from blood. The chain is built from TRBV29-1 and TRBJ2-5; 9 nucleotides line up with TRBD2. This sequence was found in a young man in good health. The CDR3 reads CSVEDQAGGKLETQYF. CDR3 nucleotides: TGCAGCGTTGAAGATCAAGCGGGAGGCAAACTGGAGACCCAGTACTTC.